The entry below describes one TCR beta chain. Antigen specificity is unknown. This entry comes from a study of T cell responses to AZD1222 COVID-19 vaccine. V dropped 2 bases and J dropped 7; count of bases not matched to a gene: 6. This CDR3 has 15 residues. Germline lookup yields CDR1 SGHTA and CDR2 FQGNSA. Regarding the study as a whole: Among the donors, most were white British and more were female, and clonal diversity was possibly underestimated. Spike-specific TCR breadth rose after two AZD1222 doses, and depth rose as well. Per reports, nearly half of all spike-specific TCRs target regions that are unmutated in variants. Regions 160-218 and 743-854 dominated among vaccine-associated CD4 TCRs spanning spike.

The data were produced by immunoSEQ multiplex PCR, yet TCRdb's version contains in-frame clones alone and is incomplete. Among 140,000 to 150,000 clones, about 92% were seen once, and the ten largest hold more than 8.5%. The receptor was derived from an adult in good health. The chain combines TRBV7-2 with TRBJ2-1; 9 bases line up with TRBD2. The sequenced sample was peripheral blood, obtained on day 0 of AZD1222 vaccination. CDR3 residues: CASSLSAGGLNEQFF. CDR3 nucleotides: TGTGCCAGCAGCTTATCCGCGGGGGGGCTTAATGAGCAGTTCTTC.